This TCR beta chain comes out of a study of cytomegalovirus exposure and HLA in healthy donors (dated 2017 in TCRdb). The study in broad terms: According to an earlier analysis of around 600 of the donors, about 170 million T cells yielded 100 million or so unique TCR beta sequences and about 300 Gb of sequence data. An earlier analysis of roughly 580 of the donors used high-throughput TCR beta sequencing to judge whether each TCR beta V gene segment behaved as functional or pseudogenic. Donor age, sex, ethnicity and CMV serostatus were collected together with the repertoire data. A separate validation cohort of 90 to 150 different subjects was used in addition to the approximately 610-subject first cohort. Among the roughly 390 genotyped donors, around 81% belonged to the genetic ancestry cluster associated with self-reported Caucasian donors. To study patterns of TCR occurrence, a later analysis re-analyzed previously published TCR beta repertoires from just over 650 donors and added high-resolution HLA genotyping. Genome-wide SNP genotypes for about three fifths of the 666 donors were used in a later genetic analysis, which treated that subset as a discovery cohort. Among about 410 genotyped donors of the cohort, an average of around 220,000 unique TCR beta nucleotide sequences was sequenced per donor, of which approximately 19% were non-productive. Around 320 gigabases of sequencing data and 78 million or so unique TCR sequences were included in an early release covering several hundred HLA-typed donors. Using immunosequencing, the study profiled T cell repertoires from roughly 650 subjects and related those repertoires to cytomegalovirus serostatus. High-throughput TCR immunosequencing, statistical association of individual TCRs with disease status, and machine learning were combined to predict cytomegalovirus infection status. The number of typed donors differed by locus: about 629-630 for A, B, C, DRB1 and DQB1; 500 to 550 for DQA1; 606 for DPA1; and about 450 for DPB1. A few DR-DQ haplotypes were treated as single units for association and clustering because of strong linkage in the cohort. The aim of the study was to test whether cataloging public T cell receptors could identify signatures of past pathogen exposure. The later analysis used no new phenotypic data to find candidate immune exposures, relying instead on TCR beta sequences and their occurrence across donors. Every repertoire in the discovery cohort had been generated on one and the same sequencing platform. Class I and class II HLA loci were covered by the typing at four-digit resolution.

Libraries came from the immunoSEQ multiplex PCR assay. The multiplex PCR relied on a mix of 60 forward primers for TCR Vbeta segments and 13 reverse primers for TCR Jbeta segments. A multiplex PCR assay on genomic DNA amplified the CDR3 region of rearranged TCR beta genes. The Illumina HiSeq System was used to sequence the amplified TCR beta libraries as 87-base-pair reads. In the authors' own workflow: A later analysis tallied some 79 million unique TCR beta chains across the 660 or so repertoires, and approximately 11 million of those chains were shared by two or more donors. Raw reads were error-corrected and collapsed into unique sequences with a nearest-neighbor algorithm that merged closely related sequences to remove PCR and sequencing errors. CDR3 sequences were aligned to IMGT reference sequences to assign V, D and J gene segments. For a sequence to be retained, a match of at least six nucleotides to both a V gene segment and a J gene segment was required. Rearrangements were called productive when the CDR3 lacked stop codons and stayed in frame with V and J; all others were non-productive. CDR3 was defined according to IMGT convention as the region running from the second conserved V-encoded cysteine to the conserved J-encoded phenylalanine. Sequences without an unambiguous match to a single V gene segment were excluded from the earlier analysis of approximately 560 of the donors. In an earlier analysis of several hundred of the donors, V segments were called functional above 56.7% productive rearrangements and were called segregating when the between-donor standard deviation exceeded 5%. To diagnose cytomegalovirus status from the catalog of TCR beta chain sequences, a statistical classification framework was built. In a later analysis, V and J genes were assigned by comparing TCR nucleotide sequences against IMGT/GENE-DB human TR gene sequences. Using the TCRdist pipeline, a later analysis assigned CDR3 sequences along with most-parsimonious VDJ recombination scenarios. In a later analysis, each TCR beta chain was defined by its CDR3 amino acid sequence together with its V-gene family, and reads lacking a unique V-gene family were excluded. A later analysis removed 592 highly shared, low-generation-probability nucleotide sequences to deal with suspected cross-contamination and a sequencing artifact. A later analysis calculated a clonal expansion index for each public chain from normalized within-repertoire ranks of inferred template counts. Generation probabilities in a later analysis came from a VDJ recombination model fitted to out-of-frame rearrangements, and those results were checked against IGoR. Hypergeometric tests were used in a later analysis to score TCR-TCR, TCR-HLA and TCR-CMV co-occurrence, with a repertoire-size bias correction applied to the TCR pairs. In a later analysis, false discovery rates were estimated by permuting HLA or CMV assignments 20 times. In a later analysis, co-occurring TCRs were grouped with DBSCAN, and TCRdist sequence similarity was added when clustering was performed within HLA-allele-positive subsets. For co-occurrence clustering, repertoires with fewer than 30,000 or more than 120,000 public chains were excluded, along with four to six repertoires with anomalous nucleotide sharing. Sourced from immuneACCESS, this table was stored by TCRdb with only in-frame sequences that have V and J called. A share of the clones is absent; for the studies checked, an unresolved V gene accounts for under half, and the remainder has no known explanation. V, J and clone size derive from that table, while D and trimming were established from the DNA sequence. The sample includes over 85,000 clones, with 65% to 85% observed a single time. The top ten clones comprise around 3% of the sample.

CDR1 is given as ENHRY and CDR2 as SYGVKD, both from the germline V gene. From its cysteine to its phenylalanine, the CDR3 spans 14 amino acids. This entry keeps only the CDR3 DNA: 42 bases, framed from base 1. The V end loses 3 bases and the J end loses 0 bases, and a stretch of 9 bases separates them. About this clone itself: Which antigen it targets is not known. No base quality values were provided; no much bigger clone lies one nucleotide off.

The cohort was made up of roughly 670 healthy bone marrow donors. Cohort members were all nominally healthy when sampled, although unrecorded immune exposures were likely present. The donor was CMV seronegative and belonged to the group of around 400 seronegative cohort members. A peripheral blood sample was collected from each donor, and TCR beta sequencing was performed on peripheral blood mononuclear cells. The Qiagen DNeasy Blood Extraction Kit was used to extract genomic DNA from the blood cell samples. Summary of the overall study and its limitations: The classifier was reported to diagnose cytomegalovirus status with high specificity and sensitivity in both the original cohort and the validation cohort. The study gave a list of under 200 TCR beta chains associated with cytomegalovirus. According to a later analysis, most CMV-associated TCR beta chains appeared to be HLA-restricted, and the HLA associations seemed to be driven largely by CMV exposure. Immune exposure information for the cohort was limited to CMV serostatus. A later analysis found that TCR association rates varied across HLA loci, with DRB1 alleles showing the most associated TCRs and HLA-C alleles the fewest. It was suggested by the authors that the approach could potentially be generalized to other disease states and immunological phenotypes. Because HLA typing was missing for some donors at each locus, association tests included only the typed subset. Assigning TCR associations to individual alleles was difficult when HLA alleles, especially DR and DQ, strongly co-occurred. At a false discovery rate of 0.05, a later analysis linked some 18,000 TCR beta sequences to specific HLA alleles. An association between a missense DCLRE1C variant and V-gene and J-gene trimming of TCR beta chains was found in a later genetic analysis and replicated in an independent cohort. According to a later genetic analysis, donors in an Asian-associated ancestry cluster had fewer N-insertions in productive TCRs than the approximately 630-donor mean. Only TCR beta chains were sequenced in this cohort, and the absence of alpha or paired-chain data limited detectable features. Compared with equally common non-associated chains, HLA-associated TCR beta chains in a later analysis were more clonally expanded and had lower generation probabilities. A further reported finding was that TCR beta sequences accurately predicted the HLA-A and HLA-B alleles for most subjects in the first cohort. A few of the identified cytomegalovirus-associated TCR beta chains were confirmed in vitro to be specific for cytomegalovirus antigens. Most TCR sequences were seen in very few donors, while some public TCRs were found in many individuals. The 87-base-pair reads could not distinguish some IMGT-functional V segments, including TRBV6-2 and TRBV6-3, so those segments were excluded. An earlier analysis of around 500 of the donors showed that most TCR beta V segments appeared in productive rearrangements either about 87% or about 30% of the time, which broadly matched IMGT annotations. Roughly 15 rarely observed V segments, including chromosome 9 orphons, were excluded from the earlier analysis of a few hundred of the donors because counts were too low. A cluster of highly shared sequence variants was judged likely to represent a technical artifact of the sequencing pipeline. Sequencing depth was assumed to be roughly uniform across donors in the presence/absence analyses, though that assumption may not hold. Correlated functional status among segregating V segments might be attributable to linkage disequilibrium, but an unknown experimental factor could not be ruled out. According to a later analysis, parvovirus B19, influenza, CMV and Epstein-Barr virus appeared linked to several top co-occurrence clusters.

The receptor's source is a man aged 35 to 55 in good health and CMV-seronegative. The sample consisted of PBMCs. This chain is built from TRBV10-3 and TRBJ2-7; 5 matching bases give a weak D call of TRBD1. The CDR3 protein is CAISDTGRSYEQYF. The DNA sequence is as follows: TGTGCCATCAGTGATACAGGCCGCTCCTACGAGCAGTACTTC.